The 23 T cell receptor beta chains given below trace back to one sample, sequenced in a study of monozygotic twins with inflammatory bowel disease. TCRdb reanalyzed the 5' RACE reads and collapses them to one entry per CDR3 protein, without DNA. The repertoire table contains about 160,000 distinct CDR3 sequences. The sequenced material came from blood. These receptors all stem from a human donor with ulcerative colitis or Crohn's disease, or a healthy co-twin of an affected twin (not recorded which).

V usage is TRBV7-9 and J usage is TRBJ1-5; the TCRdb call, TRBD1, lacks DNA for checking. The CDR3 extends over 15 amino acids. Germline CDR1 and CDR2: SEHNR and FQNEAQ (reference sequence). The CDR3 sequence: CASSTDREPNQPQHF.

This sequence joins TRBV19 and TRBJ1-5; checking the TCRdb D call of TRBD1 is not possible without DNA. Germline-derived CDR1 and CDR2 are LNHDA and SQIVND (reference sequence). CDR3 length equals 15 residues. The CDR3 loop is CASKTAGVDNQPQHF.

This chain joins TRBV7-9 and TRBJ2-3; no DNA is available, so the TRBD2 call from TCRdb remains unchecked. The CDR3 is made up of 17 amino acids. Germline CDR1 reads SEHNR; CDR2 reads FQNEAQ (reference sequence). The chain's CDR3 is CASTEGALPLYTDTQYF. Filled out from reference TRBV7-9 and TRBJ2-3, the complete variable domain reads DTGVSQNPRHKITKRGQNVTFRCDPISEHNRLYWYRQTLGQGPEFLTYFQNEAQLEKSRLLSDRFSAERPKGSFSTLEIQRTEQGDSAMYLCASTEGALPLYTDTQYFGPGTRLTVL.

V usage is TRBV12-3 or TRBV12-4 and J usage is TRBJ2-5; the TCRdb D gene call, TRBD1, has no DNA to confirm it. The CDR3 sequence is 13 residues long. The CDR3 sequence is CASSFQGAGTQYF.

The CDR3 reads CASSLSTAGWQETQYF. The V gene is TRBV27, the J gene TRBJ2-5; TCRdb reports TRBD2, a call that lacks DNA to check it against. Germline V gene data show CDR1 as MNHEY and CDR2 as SMNVEV (reference sequence). The CDR3 length is 16 residues.

The rearrangement uses TRBV7-9 and TRBJ2-5. The CDR3 has 15 residues. CDR1 is SEHNR, CDR2 FQNEAQ, per germline (reference sequence). This CDR3 is CASSSSWQPQETQYF.

CDR3 amino acids: CASSDPNSPLHF. The chain joins TRBV6-1 to TRBJ1-6. The CDR3 is 12 amino acids. Germline CDR1 is MNHNS and CDR2 is SASEGT.

The rearrangement uses TRBV20-1 and TRBJ2-3; TCRdb calls TRBD1, which cannot be checked without DNA. Germline CDR1 DFQATT, CDR2 SNEGSKA (reference sequence). The CDR3 sequence is 12 residues long. CDR3 protein: CSDGGSTDTQYF.

The CDR3 protein is CASGQGPKTKGTEAFF. The rearrangement uses TRBV28 and TRBJ1-1; TCRdb lists TRBD1, though no DNA is available to test this call. This CDR3 has 16 amino acids. The germline V gene encodes CDR1 MDHEN and CDR2 SYDVKM.

The rearrangement joins TRBV12-3 or TRBV12-4 to TRBJ2-7; the D call of TRBD1 rests on TCRdb alone, since no DNA is present to check it. The CDR3 is made up of 13 amino acids. The CDR3: CASSGGASYEQYF.

The J gene is TRBJ2-2, the V gene TRBV29-1; TCRdb's D call, TRBD2, is unchecked because there is no DNA. CDR1 is SQVTM and CDR2 is ANQGSEA in the germline V gene. The CDR3 totals 13 residues. Here the CDR3 reads CSAREGGTGELFF.

The rearrangement uses TRBV10-3 and TRBJ1-1. The germline CDR1 and CDR2 sequences are ENHRY and SYGVKD. This CDR3 has 14 amino acids. The CDR3 sequence: CAISVRAVNPEAFF.

V is TRBV10-3 and J is TRBJ2-1; TCRdb names TRBD1, which stays unverified in the absence of DNA. The CDR3 loop spans 16 amino acids. The germline gives CDR1 ENHRY, CDR2 SYGVKD. The CDR3 region is CAISRETVDPYNEQFF.

The genes are TRBV29-1 and TRBJ2-3; the D call from TCRdb, TRBD2, cannot be confirmed without DNA. This CDR3 is 13 amino acids long. CDR1 and CDR2 (germline): SQVTM, ANQGSEA. CDR3 amino acids: CSARESGTDTQYF.

The CDR3 is CASSTDSSGNTIYF. The chain carries TRBV10-2 and TRBJ1-3. This CDR3 comprises 14 residues. CDR1 is WSHSY, CDR2 SAAADI, per germline.

This sequence joins TRBV20-1 and TRBJ2-7. This CDR3 is 15 amino acids long. Looked up from germline, CDR1 is DFQATT and CDR2 is SNEGSKA (reference sequence). The CDR3 here is CSARDSQKTTYEQYF.

V and J are TRBV10-3 and TRBJ1-2; TCRdb names TRBD1, which stays unverified in the absence of DNA. This CDR3 has 14 residues. The V gene's germline CDR1 is ENHRY and CDR2 SYGVKD. Here the CDR3 reads CAISEPDRGGGYTF.

The V and J genes are TRBV6-5 and TRBJ2-2. Germline lookup yields CDR1 MNHEY and CDR2 SVGAGI. The CDR3 totals 15 residues. CDR3 amino acids: CASSYSSRNTGELFF.

Considering frequency, this clonotype is medium-sized. This chain joins TRBV6-2 or TRBV6-3 and TRBJ2-7. The CDR3 totals 13 residues. Germline assignment: CDR1 MNHEY and CDR2 SVGEGT. This CDR3 reads CASSHGQPYEQYF.

V is TRBV20-1 and J is TRBJ2-3; TCRdb names TRBD2, which stays unverified in the absence of DNA. The length of the CDR3 is 16 residues. CDR1 is DFQATT, CDR2 SNEGSKA, per germline (reference sequence). The CDR3: CSAPKRGGIYTDTQYF.

CDR3 sequence reads: CASSNISLWNEQFF. The rearrangement uses TRBV6-5 and TRBJ2-1; TCRdb lists TRBD2, though no DNA is available to test this call. There are 14 residues in the CDR3. CDR1 and CDR2 (germline): MNHEY, SVGAGI.

V is TRBV29-1 and J is TRBJ1-1; the TRBD1 assignment by TCRdb is unverifiable without DNA. The CDR3 is 15 amino acids. Germline assignment: CDR1 SQVTM and CDR2 ANQGSEA. The CDR3 protein is CSVEDWTGGGTEAFF.

The chain carries TRBV14 and TRBJ1-5. The germline V gene has CDR1 SGHDN and CDR2 FVKESK. The CDR3 runs 13 residues. The CDR3 sequence is CASSQDQQQPQHF.